The 25 T cell receptor beta chains below come from one sample, sequenced in a study of OX40 agonist ivuxolimab in advanced cancers. Repertoires were generated with immunoSEQ multiplex PCR, while TCRdb's copy carries only in-frame clones and drops some. This sample has approximately 44,000 clones; roughly 84% occur once, and the top ten carry 2.6%. The specimen comprised CD4+ or CD8+ T cells sorted from blood, sampled in a trial of the OX40 agonist ivuxolimab. All receptors derive from an adult with an advanced solid tumor such as melanoma, head and neck, liver or kidney cancer.

The chain links TRBV12-5 to TRBJ1-2; 9 bases agree with TRBD1. Germline V gene sequence: CDR1 LGHNT, CDR2 FRNRAP. The CDR3 runs to 16 residues. Germline trimming cut 1 base from V and 7 bases from J; bases unmatched to any gene: 10. The CDR3 loop is CASGLGSGTGPLGYTF. The CDR3 bases are TGTGCTAGTGGTTTGGGATCCGGGACAGGGCCGCTTGGCTACACCTTC.

The chain is built from TRBV5-1 and TRBJ2-7; 14 bases map to TRBD2. V shed 7 bases, J shed 0 bases, and the junction held 0 bases outside the gene matches. CDR1 and CDR2 from the germline V gene are SGHRS and YFSETQ. The CDR3 spans 14 residues. The CDR3 DNA reads TGCGCCAGCGGGACTAGCGGGAGCTCCTACGAGCAGTACTTC. This encodes CASGTSGSSYEQYF.

The chain is built from TRBV6-1 and TRBJ2-7, with a weak D call TRBD1 (5 bases). V was trimmed by 5 bases and J by 3 bases, leaving 11 bases between them. The CDR3 is 13 amino acids. CDR1 is MNHNS and CDR2 is SASEGT in the germline V gene. This CDR3 is CASSQTGHYEQYF. The CDR3 DNA follows: TGTGCCAGCAGTCAGACCGGACACTACGAGCAGTACTTC.

The rearrangement uses TRBV6-5 and TRBJ1-1, with D tentatively TRBD1 (6 bases). The CDR3 covers 15 residues. V dropped 4 bases and J dropped 3 bases, with 15 bases sitting between them. Germline-derived CDR1 and CDR2 are MNHEY and SVGAGI. CDR3 region: CASSWGGLVDTEAFF. In DNA, the CDR3 is TGTGCCAGCAGTTGGGGGGGGCTAGTGGACACTGAAGCTTTCTTT.

The CDR3 coding sequence is TGTGCCAGCAGCTTGGGGGGACAGTCGAACGAGCAGTACTTC. Translated: CASSLGGQSNEQYF. This rearrangement joins TRBV7-4 to TRBJ2-7, with a weak D call TRBD1 (7 bases). Trimming took off 3 bases at V and 5 bases at J, with 14 bases between the two ends. The CDR3 spans 14 residues. Germline assignment: CDR1 SGHVT and CDR2 SQSDAQ.

The chain employs TRBV27 and TRBJ2-1; 7 bases are shared with TRBD1. Germline-derived CDR1 and CDR2 are MNHEY and SMNVEV (reference sequence). The V segment lost 4 bases and the J segment 6 bases; nucleotides outside the gene matches: 6. There are 14 residues in the CDR3. The CDR3 here is CASSSSHRGNEQFF. The CDR3 nucleotides read TGTGCCAGCAGTTCCTCACACAGGGGCAATGAGCAGTTCTTC.

J is TRBJ2-3 and V is TRBV20-1; D not resolved. This CDR3 is built from 10 residues. Germline V lookup: CDR1 DFQATT, CDR2 SNEGSKA (reference sequence). The germline V and J ends were trimmed by 2 bases and 5 bases, with 2 bases remaining between them. CDR3 sequence reads: CSARLDTQYF. The DNA for the CDR3 is TGCAGTGCTAGACTAGATACGCAGTATTTT.

This chain joins TRBV5-4 and TRBJ2-7; 14 bases are a match to TRBD2. The CDR3 sequence is 15 residues long. CDR1 and CDR2 (germline): SGHNT, YYREEE (reference sequence). V dropped 4 bases and J dropped 2; count of bases not matched to a gene: 2. The CDR3 loop is CASSPGLAGAYEQYF. In DNA form, the CDR3 reads TGTGCCAGCAGCCCGGGACTAGCGGGGGCCTACGAGCAGTACTTC.

This clone was seen once. J is TRBJ2-1 and V is TRBV27; D is possibly TRBD2 (6 bases). Germline-derived CDR1 and CDR2 are MNHEY and SMNVEV (reference sequence). The CDR3 is made up of 15 amino acids. The germline V and J ends were trimmed by 6 bases and 0 bases, with 12 bases remaining between them. CDR3 bases: TGTGCCAGCAGCTCGACTAGTACCTCCTACAATGAGCAGTTCTTC. Its protein product is CASSSTSTSYNEQFF.

This chain links TRBV2 with TRBJ2-3; a possible D gene is TRBD2 (6 bases). The germline V and J ends were trimmed by 8 bases and 2 bases, with 14 bases remaining between them. The CDR3 runs 14 residues. Germline loops: CDR1 SNHLY, CDR2 FYNNEI. The CDR3 is CASRPGLNTDTQYF. CDR3 sequence (DNA): TGTGCCAGCCGTCCGGGACTGAACACAGATACGCAGTATTTT. Filled out from reference TRBV2 and TRBJ2-3, the complete variable domain reads EPEVTQTPSHQVTQMGQEVILRCVPISNHLYFYWYRQILGQKVEFLVSFYNNEISEKSEIFDDQFSVERPDGSNFTLKIRSTKLEDSAMYFCASRPGLNTDTQYFGPGTRLTVL.

V gene TRBV5-1 combines with J gene TRBJ2-7; 12 bases line up with TRBD2. After removal of 4 bases from V and 4 bases from J, the junction contained 6 bases not matched to a gene. This CDR3 contains 15 residues. Germline-derived CDR1 and CDR2 are SGHRS and YFSETQ. The CDR3 bases are TGCGCCAGCAGCCTGACTAGCGGGAGAGGGTACGAGCAGTACTTC. Its protein product is CASSLTSGRGYEQYF.

CDR3 nucleotide sequence: TGTGCCAGCAGTCGAGGACCCCTTGGGGGCGAGCAGTACTTC. Protein sequence: CASSRGPLGGEQYF. This chain links TRBV6-5 with TRBJ2-5; D assignment may be TRBD1 or TRBD2 (5 bases each). The closer fit of TRBJ2-7 to the DNA end suggests the J call may be wrong. Germline V gene data show CDR1 as MNHEY and CDR2 as SVGAGI. The length of the CDR3 is 14 residues.

The CDR3 here is CASNGVQGALGEQYF. DNA of the CDR3: TGTGCCAGCAACGGGGTACAGGGCGCTTTGGGTGAGCAGTACTTC. The chain links TRBV7-2 to TRBJ2-7, with a tentative D call TRBD1 (6 bases). The CDR3 loop spans 15 amino acids. CDR1 is SGHTA, CDR2 FQGNSA, per germline. V lost 7 bases, J lost 7 bases, and 23 bases lay in between.

V and J are TRBV14 and TRBJ1-1; D not resolved. The V end lost 1 base, the J end lost 2 bases, and 17 bases lay between the germline ends. This CDR3 has 17 amino acids. Germline V gives CDR1 SGHDN, CDR2 FVKESK. CDR3 coding DNA: TGTGCCAGCAGCCAAGTCCAAGGCAAGCGGGGTAACACTGAAGCTTTCTTT. Protein sequence: CASSQVQGKRGNTEAFF. Complete variable domain (other parts from reference TRBV14 and TRBJ1-1): EAGVTQFPSHSVIEKGQTVTLRCDPISGHDNLYWYRRVMGKEIKFLLHFVKESKQDESGMPNNRFLAERTGGTYSTLKVQPAELEDSGVYFCASSQVQGKRGNTEAFFGQGTRLTVV.

This chain connects TRBV6-4 to TRBJ1-1; D gene uncertain. The CDR3 totals 13 residues. Trimming pared 4 bases from V and 0 bases from J, leaving 6 bases between. Per germline, CDR1 MRHNA and CDR2 SNTAGT. CDR3 region: CASSVYMNTEAFF. The CDR3 DNA sequence: TGTGCCAGCAGTGTCTACATGAACACTGAAGCTTTCTTT.

The rearrangement joins TRBV27 to TRBJ2-7; no firm D call. Trimming removed 6 bases at V and 7 bases at J, with 10 bases between. The CDR3 has 11 residues. The germline V gene encodes CDR1 MNHEY and CDR2 SMNVEV (reference sequence). CDR3 in amino acids: CASSGLLEQYF. The CDR3 DNA is TGTGCCAGCAGCGGGCTCCTGGAGCAGTACTTC.

This chain links TRBV6-1 with TRBJ2-7; possible D gene TRBD1, 6 bases. This CDR3 comprises 12 residues. V shed 8 bases and J shed 3 bases, with 11 bases lying between them. Per germline, CDR1 MNHNS and CDR2 SASEGT. The CDR3 here is CASRDTFYEQYF. The CDR3 nucleotides are TGTGCCAGCCGGGACACCTTCTACGAGCAGTACTTC.

This chain uses TRBV5-8 with TRBJ2-7, with 7 bases that match TRBD1. CDR1 and CDR2 (germline): SGHTS, YDEGEE. The CDR3 extends over 15 amino acids. Trimming took 1 base from V and 3 from J; bases not matched to a gene: 7. In DNA, the CDR3 is TGTGCCAGCAGCTTGTTGTCAGGGGGTTTCTACGAGCAGTACTTC. Encoded protein: CASSLLSGGFYEQYF.

The chain carries TRBV2 and TRBJ2-1; 12 bases map to TRBD2. CDR3 size: 15 residues. The germline V gene has CDR1 SNHLY and CDR2 FYNNEI. The junction had 9 bases not matched to a gene; V was cut back by 8 bases and J by 7 bases. This CDR3 is CASGPSGGAWNEQFF. The CDR3 nucleotides are TGTGCCAGCGGCCCTAGCGGGGGGGCGTGGAATGAGCAGTTCTTC. The entire variable domain, with the rest obtained from reference TRBV2 and TRBJ2-1, is as follows: EPEVTQTPSHQVTQMGQEVILRCVPISNHLYFYWYRQILGQKVEFLVSFYNNEISEKSEIFDDQFSVERPDGSNFTLKIRSTKLEDSAMYFCASGPSGGAWNEQFFGPGTRLTVL.

V and J are TRBV4-3 and TRBJ2-2, with D possibly being TRBD1 (6 bases). Trimming took 1 base from V and 4 from J, leaving 13 bases between them. The germline V gene encodes CDR1 LGHNA and CDR2 YSLEER. CDR3 length equals 16 residues. DNA of the CDR3: TGCGCCAGCAGCCAAGTCCAGGGGCTGGGCACCGGGGAGCTGTTTTTT. Amino acid sequence: CASSQVQGLGTGELFF.

This chain uses TRBV9 with TRBJ1-1, with D unclear. Looked up from germline, CDR1 is SGDLS and CDR2 is YYNGEE. Trimming removed 0 bases at V and 1 base at J, with 7 bases between. The CDR3 has 14 residues. CDR3 amino acids: CASSVGGRNTEAFF. CDR3 in DNA: TGTGCCAGCAGCGTAGGTGGAAGGAACACTGAAGCTTTCTTT.

The rearrangement links TRBV6-5 to TRBJ2-5, with TRBD2 matching over 12 bases. CDR3 length: 16 amino acids. Looked up from germline, CDR1 is MNHEY and CDR2 is SVGAGI. V was pared by 4 bases and J by 5 bases, with 8 bases of the junction left unmatched. The CDR3 nucleotides are TGTGCCAGCAGTTCACAGACTAGCGGGAGTAGGGAGACCCAGTACTTC. This encodes CASSSQTSGSRETQYF.

The chain combines TRBV21-1 with TRBJ2-3; the table's D call, TRBD2, has no DNA check behind it. TRBV21-1 is listed as a pseudogene. The CDR3 loop spans 16 amino acids. CDR3 DNA sequence: TGTGCCAGCAGCACCCTAGCGGGGGCCAGCACAGATACGCAGTATTTT. This translates into CASSTLAGASTDTQYF.

The rearrangement links TRBV2 to TRBJ2-7; 9 positions match TRBD2. Germline V gene data show CDR1 as SNHLY and CDR2 as FYNNEI. This CDR3 is built from 15 residues. V lost 7 bases, J lost 1 base, and 8 bases stayed unmatched. CDR3 sequence (DNA): TGTGCCAGCATCCGAAAGGGACTAGCTTCCTACGAGCAGTACTTC. This codes for CASIRKGLASYEQYF. The variable domain in full, with the rest retrieved from reference TRBV2 and TRBJ2-7, is EPEVTQTPSHQVTQMGQEVILRCVPISNHLYFYWYRQILGQKVEFLVSFYNNEISEKSEIFDDQFSVERPDGSNFTLKIRSTKLEDSAMYFCASIRKGLASYEQYFGPGTRLTVT.

CDR3 region: CASSLGRGNQPQHF. Written as DNA, the CDR3 is TGTGCCAGCTCCCTTGGGAGGGGGAATCAGCCCCAGCATTTT. This chain links TRBV28 with TRBJ1-5; possible D gene TRBD1, 6 bases. CDR3 length equals 14 residues. Germline assignment: CDR1 MDHEN and CDR2 SYDVKM. Trimming took 8 bases from V and 4 from J, leaving 15 bases between them.